Presented here are 20 T cell receptor beta chains from one specimen sequenced in a study of Ad26.COV2.S vaccination and SARS-CoV-2 variants. Only in-frame clones appear in the TCRdb table, and some are missing; sequencing was by immunoSEQ multiplex PCR. This sample has hundreds of thousands of clones; around 92% occur once, and the top ten carry more than 1.5%. As to treatment: some 20 received Ad26.COV2.S at low or high dose, single or two shots; 5 received placebo; per-sample allocation not given. Day 63 after the first vaccine or placebo injection was the time point for sampling. Sequencing used peripheral blood, obtained in a trial of Ad26.COV2.S vaccine versus placebo. All receptors come from a person aged 18 to 59 who received the Ad26.COV2.S COVID-19 vaccine or a placebo.

The V gene is TRBV30, the J gene TRBJ1-6; D not certain. V lost 2 bases, J lost 6 bases, and 8 bases lay in between. Germline V CDR1 and CDR2: GTSNPN, SVGIG (reference sequence). The CDR3 consists of 13 residues. DNA of the CDR3: TGTGCCTGGAGTAGGGCAGGTAATTCACCCCTCCACTTT. Translating gives CAWSRAGNSPLHF.

The chain couples TRBV7-2 to TRBJ1-6; TRBD1 is a possible D gene (6 bases). V lost 3 bases, J lost 8 bases, and 11 bases lay in between. Germline V gene data show CDR1 as SGHTA and CDR2 as FQGNSA. The CDR3 has 14 residues. The CDR3 reads CASSFQGRDSPLHF. CDR3 sequence (DNA): TGTGCCAGCAGCTTCCAGGGGAGGGATTCACCCCTCCACTTT.

This rearrangement joins TRBV7-2 to TRBJ2-1; 7 bases agree with TRBD1. Germline loops: CDR1 SGHTA, CDR2 FQGNSA. The length of the CDR3 is 13 residues. J was trimmed by 12 bases and V by 4 bases; bases with no gene match: 9. CDR3 sequence: CASSSRDRVWQFF. DNA of the CDR3: TGTGCCAGCAGCTCCAGAGACAGGGTATGGCAGTTCTTC.

This chain links TRBV7-9 with TRBJ2-5; D possibly corresponds to TRBD1 (6 bases). Germline V CDR1 and CDR2: SEHNR, FQNEAQ (reference sequence). The CDR3 extends over 13 amino acids. The ends were cut back, 5 bases at V and 4 bases at J, with 11 bases in the middle. The CDR3 sequence is CASSEDSLETQYF. The DNA of the CDR3 is TGTGCCAGCAGCGAGGACAGCCTAGAGACCCAGTACTTC.

The genes are TRBV7-9 and TRBJ1-2; D might be TRBD1 (6 bases). Trimming cost V 0 bases and J 8 bases, with 13 bases left between them. Germline CDR1 is SEHNR and CDR2 is FQNEAQ (reference sequence). The CDR3 is made up of 14 amino acids. The CDR3, as DNA: TGTGCCAGCAGCTTAGCGCTGGGGGCCAGCGGCTACACCTTC. Residues: CASSLALGASGYTF.

The rearrangement joins TRBV7-9 to TRBJ1-2, with D possibly being TRBD1 (5 bases). In germline, CDR1 is SEHNR, CDR2 FQNEAQ (reference sequence). V shed 7 bases and J shed 8 bases, with 26 bases lying between them. The CDR3 extends over 16 amino acids. Here the CDR3 DNA reads TGTGCCAGCACTGACCCTCCGGACAATCTTTCATGGGGCTACACCTTC. Its translation: CASTDPPDNLSWGYTF.

The rearrangement links TRBV11-3 to TRBJ2-5; 7 bases match TRBD1. V dropped 1 base and J dropped 1; count of bases not matched to a gene: 3. CDR3 length: 15 residues. The germline CDR1 and CDR2 sequences are SGHNT and YENEEA. CDR3 bases: TGTGCCAGCAGCTTAGGCAGGACAGGCCAAGAGACCCAGTACTTC. It specifies CASSLGRTGQETQYF.

The chain joins TRBV27 to TRBJ2-1; D possibly matches TRBD1 or TRBD2 (6 bases each). CDR3 size: 14 residues. Germline CDR1 is MNHEY and CDR2 is SMNVEV (reference sequence). With 2 bases removed from V and 7 bases from J, the gap between germline ends came to 12 bases. In DNA form, the CDR3 reads TGTGCCAGCAGTTTACGGGGGCTAGGGAATGAGCAGTTCTTC. Its protein product is CASSLRGLGNEQFF.

V gene TRBV4-1 combines with J gene TRBJ2-5; 7 nucleotides agree with TRBD1. Germline CDR1 MGHRA, CDR2 YSYEKL. Trimming cost V 4 bases and J 2 bases; bases outside gene matches: 7. CDR3 length: 15 residues. The CDR3 loop is CASSPGQTLQETQYF. CDR3 DNA sequence: TGCGCCAGCAGCCCGGGACAGACCTTACAAGAGACCCAGTACTTC.

The chain uses TRBV6-2 or TRBV6-3 and TRBJ1-4; D unresolved. Trimming left V 4 bases short and J 0 bases short, with 12 bases between. This CDR3 has 16 amino acids. CDR1 and CDR2 from the germline V gene are MNHEY and SVGEGT. The CDR3 DNA sequence: TGTGCCAGCAGTTGGGCGAGGGTTACAACTAATGAAAAACTGTTTTTT. It encodes CASSWARVTTNEKLFF.

The chain couples TRBV3-1 (or the pseudogene TRBV3-2) to TRBJ1-4; D gene uncertain. Looked up from germline, CDR1 is LGHDT and CDR2 is YNNKEL (reference sequence). V was cut by 4 bases and J by 8 bases, with 17 bases left in between. The CDR3 spans 15 residues. The CDR3 region has the DNA TGTGCCAGCAGCCTTTTGAGGCAGCGCGTCGAAAAACTGTTTTTT. This encodes CASSLLRQRVEKLFF.

This sequence joins TRBV30 and TRBJ2-1, with TRBD1 matching over 10 bases. This CDR3 has 14 amino acids. The trim removed 2 bases at V and 10 bases at J, leaving 8 bases unmatched. From germline, CDR1 is GTSNPN and CDR2 SVGIG (reference sequence). The DNA of the CDR3 is TGTGCCTGGAGTCAGGACAGGGGGGGATTCGAGCAGTTCTTC. Protein: CAWSQDRGGFEQFF.

This rearrangement joins TRBV27 to TRBJ1-1; possibly TRBD1 for D (6 bases). Germline V gene lookup returns CDR1 MNHEY and CDR2 SMNVEV (reference sequence). The germline V and J ends were trimmed by 6 bases and 1 base, with 9 bases remaining between them. The CDR3 has 13 amino acids. The CDR3 sequence: CASRLTGNTEAFF. Here the CDR3 DNA reads TGTGCCAGCAGGCTGACAGGGAACACTGAAGCTTTCTTT.

This chain links TRBV29-1 with TRBJ2-5, with TRBD1 matching over 8 bases. Germline loops: CDR1 SQVTM, CDR2 ANQGSEA. J was trimmed by 1 base and V by 6 bases; bases with no gene match: 7. The CDR3 is made up of 14 amino acids. This CDR3 is CSVSSGTGQETQYF. Written as DNA, the CDR3 is TGCAGCGTGTCTTCCGGGACAGGCCAAGAGACCCAGTACTTC.

This chain links TRBV10-3 with TRBJ1-5; 10 nucleotides line up with TRBD1. The CDR3 totals 17 residues. Germline values: CDR1 ENHRY, CDR2 SYGVKD. The trim removed 2 bases at V and 2 bases at J, leaving 6 bases unmatched. The CDR3 loop reads CAISEAGQGFRNQPQHF. The CDR3 nucleotides are TGTGCCATCAGTGAGGCGGGACAGGGGTTTCGCAATCAGCCCCAGCATTTT.

V is TRBV7-9 and J is TRBJ1-2, with D unresolved. Trimming shortened V by 3 bases and J by 8 bases, and 13 bases separated the two germline ends. The germline V gene has CDR1 SEHNR and CDR2 FQNEAQ (reference sequence). The CDR3 loop spans 13 amino acids. The CDR3 is CASSFYEQLGYTF. CDR3 in DNA: TGTGCCAGCAGCTTCTACGAACAGTTGGGCTACACCTTC. The variable domain in full, with the rest retrieved from reference TRBV7-9 and TRBJ1-2, is DTGVSQNPRHKITKRGQNVTFRCDPISEHNRLYWYRQTLGQGPEFLTYFQNEAQLEKSRLLSDRFSAERPKGSFSTLEIQRTEQGDSAMYLCASSFYEQLGYTFGSGTRLTVV.

V gene TRBV7-9 combines with J gene TRBJ1-2, with D possibly being TRBD1 (6 bases). This CDR3 is built from 13 residues. Trimming removed 5 bases at V and 8 bases at J, with 15 bases between. CDR1 and CDR2 from the germline V gene are SEHNR and FQNEAQ (reference sequence). Written as DNA, the CDR3 is TGTGCCAGCAGCCAACAGGGACTCGGGGGCTACACCTTC. This translates into CASSQQGLGGYTF.

The chain joins TRBV5-1 to TRBJ1-2; D is uncertain. V was cut by 2 bases and J by 0 bases, with 11 bases left in between. CDR1 is SGHRS, CDR2 YFSETQ, per germline. This CDR3 comprises 15 residues. The CDR3 spells CASSFGPQTNYGYTF. DNA of the CDR3: TGCGCCAGCAGCTTCGGCCCGCAGACTAACTATGGCTACACCTTC.

This sequence joins TRBV18 and TRBJ2-1; 15 bases align to TRBD2. Trimming cost V 2 bases and J 9 bases; bases outside gene matches: 14. CDR1 is KGHSH, CDR2 LQKENI, per germline. This CDR3 contains 19 residues. The CDR3 DNA reads as TGTGCCAGCTCACCAATAAGGACTAGCGGGAGGGATCCTGGGTCTGAGCAGTTCTTC. Residues: CASSPIRTSGRDPGSEQFF.

The chain carries TRBV21-1 and TRBJ1-6; TRBD1 was called by the table and not checked on the DNA. TRBV21-1 corresponds to a pseudogene. CDR3 length equals 18 residues. The CDR3 sequence: CASSPTHLAGQQNSPLHF. CDR3 in DNA: TGTGCCAGCAGCCCGACCCACTTGGCAGGACAGCAAAATTCACCCCTCCACTTT.